The 10 T cell receptor beta chains reported below all come from one sample, sequenced in a study of spatial heterogeneity in lung cancer. Time point indicated: sample taken at primary tumor resection. No cell sorting; template was whole RNA from tumor, lung tissue or PBMC. Each CDR3 protein gets one entry after TCRdb re-called the 5' RACE reads with MiXCR. The sample lists thousands of distinct CDR3 sequences; 25% to 35% were seen once. Here the sequenced sample was PBMCs, taken at surgery. Receptor source: a female donor with early-stage non-small cell lung cancer.

This clonotype was observed a few times. A library made for alpha chains picked up this beta chain off target, so its size means little. The rearrangement links TRBV6-2 or TRBV6-3 to TRBJ2-2; 8 bases fit TRBD2. V lost 6 bases and J lost 2; bases outside the gene matches: 8. This CDR3 has 16 residues. Germline loops: CDR1 MNHEY, CDR2 SVGEGT. CDR3 DNA sequence: TGTGCCAGCAGAGGGGGACTAGGAATCAACACCGGGGAGCTGTTTTTT. Its translation is CASRGGLGINTGELFF.

A note on this clonotype: This beta chain turned up in a library designed for alpha chains; as an off-target read, its abundance says little. The chain joins TRBV24-1 to TRBJ2-7, with D tentatively TRBD1 or TRBD2 (5 bases each). The V end was cut by 6 bases, the J end by 1 base, with 9 bases between. This CDR3 region has 13 residues. The germline V gene has CDR1 KGHDR and CDR2 SFDVKD. The CDR3 protein is CATSPWGSYEQYF. In DNA, the CDR3 is TGTGCCACCAGTCCTTGGGGGTCCTACGAGCAGTACTTC.

This clonotype came up once. This beta chain is a stray sequence in a library constructed for alpha chains; its clone size is not meaningful. This chain connects TRBV19 to TRBJ2-1; 7 positions match TRBD2. The CDR3 is made up of 16 amino acids. Germline lookup yields CDR1 LNHDA and CDR2 SQIVND (reference sequence). Losses at the gene ends were 5 bases for V and 6 bases for J; bases not matched to a gene: 13. The chain's CDR3 is CASSSLGGGPVNEQFF. CDR3 nucleotides: TGTGCCAGTAGTTCCCTTGGGGGAGGGCCTGTCAATGAGCAGTTCTTC.

This clonotype appeared a single time. A library prepared for alpha chains yielded this beta chain as an off-target read; its size is of little meaning. V gene TRBV7-7 combines with J gene TRBJ2-2; D is uncertain. Per the germline V gene, CDR1 is SSHAT and CDR2 is FNYEAQ (reference sequence). The CDR3 length is 14 residues. The ends were cut back, 1 base at V and 4 bases at J, with 7 bases in the middle. CDR3 sequence reads: CASSLDSFTGELFF. DNA for the CDR3: TGTGCCAGCAGCTTAGATTCCTTCACCGGGGAGCTGTTTTTT. Using reference TRBV7-7 and TRBJ2-2 for the parts outside the CDR3, the full variable domain is GAGVSQSPRYKVTKRGQDVTLRCDPISSHATLYWYQQALGQGPEFLTYFNYEAQPDKSGLPSDRFSAERPEGSISTLTIQRTEQRDSAMYRCASSLDSFTGELFFGEGSRLTVL.

As to this clonotype: Found in a library prepared for alpha chains, this beta chain is an off-target read, and its abundance has little meaning. The V and J genes are TRBV7-9 and TRBJ2-7, with 8 bases lining up with TRBD1. J gave up 2 bases and V 6 bases, and 9 bases lay outside the gene matches. Per the germline V gene, CDR1 is SEHNR and CDR2 is FQNEAQ (reference sequence). The length of the CDR3 is 15 residues. This CDR3 is CASRIGTGIPYEQYV. The CDR3 nucleotides are TGTGCCAGCAGGATTGGGACAGGAATTCCCTACGAGCAGTACGTC.

Comment on this clonotype: A library made for alpha chains picked up this beta chain off target, so its size means little. The chain uses TRBV19 and TRBJ2-2; TRBD1 aligns across 7 bases. Unmatched junction bases numbered 3, after V lost 5 bases and J lost 0 bases. This CDR3 is 15 amino acids long. Looked up from germline, CDR1 is LNHDA and CDR2 is SQIVND (reference sequence). CDR3 protein: CASSRTGTNTGELFF. In DNA form, the CDR3 reads TGTGCCAGTAGTCGGACAGGAACGAACACCGGGGAGCTGTTTTTT.

A few counts support this clonotype. A library made for alpha chains picked up this beta chain off target, so its size means little. The chain has TRBV12-3 or TRBV12-4 and TRBJ2-6; the match to TRBD2 covers 9 bases. V lost 6 bases to trimming and J lost 0 bases; unmatched junction nucleotides: 6. This CDR3 has 17 amino acids. CDR3 sequence: CASSAGLARSGANVLTF. The CDR3 DNA sequence: TGTGCCAGCAGCGCAGGACTAGCGCGCTCTGGGGCCAACGTCCTGACTTTC.

Of note for this clonotype: Because this beta chain is a stray read in a library intended to capture alpha chains, its abundance should not be given much weight. This sequence joins TRBV7-9 and TRBJ2-1; 10 bases map to TRBD2. CDR1 and CDR2 from the germline V gene are SEHNR and FQNEAQ (reference sequence). The CDR3 has 15 amino acids. V was clipped by 5 bases and J by 1 base; unmatched bases: 2. DNA of the CDR3: TGTGCCAGCAGCCCTAGCGGGAGATCCTACAATGAGCAGTTCTTC. Translation: CASSPSGRSYNEQFF. The full variable domain, with the rest looked up from reference TRBV7-9 and TRBJ2-1, is DTGVSQNPRHKITKRGQNVTFRCDPISEHNRLYWYRQTLGQGPEFLTYFQNEAQLEKSRLLSDRFSAERPKGSFSTLEIQRTEQGDSAMYLCASSPSGRSYNEQFFGPGTRLTVL.

Regarding this clonotype: This beta chain was picked up by a library intended for alpha chains and is off target, so its count carries little meaning. This chain joins TRBV6-2 or TRBV6-3 and TRBJ2-2, with D uncertain. The CDR3 is 15 amino acids. Germline CDR1 and CDR2: MNHEY and SVGEGT. Trimming shortened V by 2 bases and J by 2 bases, and 9 bases separated the two germline ends. CDR3 protein: CASSYVFTNTGELFF. In DNA form, the CDR3 reads TGTGCCAGCAGTTACGTTTTCACCAACACCGGGGAGCTGTTTTTT.

This clonotype was observed a handful of times. This beta chain is a stray read from a library made for alpha chains; its abundance is not meaningful. V gene TRBV4-3 combines with J gene TRBJ2-1; D is possibly TRBD2 (6 bases). The V end lost 0 bases, the J end lost 6 bases, and 6 bases lay between the germline ends. Germline lookup yields CDR1 LGHNA and CDR2 YSLEER. The CDR3 runs to 13 residues. CDR3 DNA: TGCGCCAGCAGCCAAGAGACTAGCAATGAGCAGTTCTTC. Protein product: CASSQETSNEQFF.